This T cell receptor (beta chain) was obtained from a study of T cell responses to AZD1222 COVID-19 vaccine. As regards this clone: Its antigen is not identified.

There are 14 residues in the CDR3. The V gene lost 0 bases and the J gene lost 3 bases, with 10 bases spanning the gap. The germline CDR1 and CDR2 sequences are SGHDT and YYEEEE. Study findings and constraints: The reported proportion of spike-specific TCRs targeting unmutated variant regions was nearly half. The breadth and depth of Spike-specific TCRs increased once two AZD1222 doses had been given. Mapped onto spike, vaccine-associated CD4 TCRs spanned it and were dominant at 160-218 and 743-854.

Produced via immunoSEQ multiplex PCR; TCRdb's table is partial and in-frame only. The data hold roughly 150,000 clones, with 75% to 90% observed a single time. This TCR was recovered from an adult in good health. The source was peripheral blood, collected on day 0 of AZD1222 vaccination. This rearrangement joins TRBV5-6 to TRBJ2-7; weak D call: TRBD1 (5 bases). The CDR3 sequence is CASSLAGPLYEQYF. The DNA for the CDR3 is TGTGCCAGCAGCTTGGCAGGGCCACTCTACGAGCAGTACTTC. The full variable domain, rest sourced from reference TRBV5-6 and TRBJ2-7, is DAGVTQSPTHLIKTRGQQVTLRCSPKSGHDTVSWYQQALGQGPQFIFQYYEEEERQRGNFPDRFSGHQFPNYSSELNVNALLLGDSALYLCASSLAGPLYEQYFGPGTRLTVT.